This T cell receptor (beta chain) derives from a study of blood T cell repertoires in COVID-19. Study-wide background: From T cells, B-cell-depleted T cells, or PBMCs came the material, which was cDNA or gDNA.

There are 13 residues in the CDR3. Germline assignment: CDR1 KGHSH and CDR2 LQKENI. V lost 3 bases, J lost 6 bases, and 9 bases lay in between. Methods used by the authors: Estimates of nucleated cell counts were drawn from the amplification of reference gene primers. Profiled with immunoSEQ multiplex PCR; TCRdb holds only in-frame clones, not every one. V and J calls and clone size are those listed in that table; D and trimming were worked out from the DNA. The sample records some 200,000 clones, around 80% being singletons. The chain employs TRBV18 and TRBJ2-1, with a tentative D call TRBD1 (5 bases). The receptor's source is a woman between 65 and 79 years old with acute or convalescent COVID-19. The sample was peripheral blood. The CDR3 nucleotides read TGTGCCAGCTCACCTGCCAGGGTCAATGAGCAGTTCTTC. This codes for CASSPARVNEQFF. The full variable domain, completed using reference TRBV18 and TRBJ2-1, is NAGVMQNPRHLVRRRGQEARLRCSPMKGHSHVYWYRQLPEEGLKFMVYLQKENIIDESGMPKERFSAEFPKEGPSILRIQQVVRGDSAAYFCASSPARVNEQFFGPGTRLTVL.